Each of the 3 T cell receptor beta chains below was sequenced from the same sample in a study of shared clonotypes between healthy human individuals. This table comes from immunoSEQ multiplex PCR, and its TCRdb copy is limited to in-frame clones, with some not included. Of about half a million clones in the sample, 70% to 80% were seen once. The sample taken for sequencing was PBMCs. The receptors were sampled from a woman aged 40-49 years in good health. Some clones in this sample may be carry-over from other donors' samples.

This clone has only one observation. The V call is TRBV28, the J call TRBJ2-7; 7 bases fit TRBD2. The V gene's germline CDR1 is MDHEN and CDR2 SYDVKM. Trimming removed 5 bases from V and 5 bases from J; junction bases left unmatched: 6. The CDR3 is 13 residues long. The CDR3 loop is CASSRGGLNEQYF. The CDR3 DNA follows: TGTGCCAGCAGTAGGGGAGGGTTAAACGAGCAGTACTTC.

V usage is TRBV7-7 and J usage is TRBJ2-1, with TRBD2 as a possible D gene (6 bases). The CDR3 covers 15 residues. Germline V lookup: CDR1 SSHAT, CDR2 FNYEAQ (reference sequence). Deletions cut 5 bases from V and 7 bases from J, with 18 bases between. The CDR3 is CASSPLGLVGNEQFF. Written as DNA, the CDR3 is TGTGCCAGCAGCCCTCTGGGACTTGTAGGTAATGAGCAGTTCTTC.

The gene calls are TRBV19 and TRBJ2-1, with 9 bases matching TRBD2. The V and J ends lost 9 bases and 8 bases, in that order; junction bases with no gene match: 11. The CDR3 has 14 amino acids. The germline gives CDR1 LNHDA, CDR2 SQIVND (reference sequence). The CDR3 sequence: CASTGLALRDEQFF. DNA of the CDR3: TGTGCCAGCACGGGACTAGCCCTAAGGGATGAGCAGTTCTTC.